One and the same sample provided the 19 T cell receptor beta chains below, sequenced in a study of molecular identifiers for immune sequencing clone quantification. TCRdb reanalysed the PCR reads using MiXCR and keeps one entry per CDR3 protein. The sample carries just under 650,000 distinct CDR3 sequences, 20% recorded once. Source material: naive CD8+ T cells from blood, with Jurkat cell RNA spiked in. Noted subset: FACS-sorted CD8+CD4-CCR7+CD45RA+ naive T cells. The origin of the receptors is a human donor in good health. Some libraries in this study had Jurkat cell RNA spiked in.

Comment on this clonotype: A much larger clone lies a single base off, so this may be a read error. This rearrangement joins TRBV4-1 to TRBJ2-4, with TRBD2 as a possible D gene (5 bases). V lost 2 bases and J lost 15, with 17 bases in between. This CDR3 contains 13 residues. CDR1 is MGHRA and CDR2 is YSYEKL in the germline V gene. The CDR3 DNA follows: TGCGCCAGCAGCCAAAACATAGACTACGAGCGGTACTTC. Its protein is CASSQNIDYERYF.

This clonotype was detected many times. The V call is TRBV27, the J call TRBJ1-2, with 10 bases aligning to TRBD1. Germline loops: CDR1 MNHEY, CDR2 SMNVEV (reference sequence). V shed 4 bases, J shed 7 bases, and the junction held 3 bases outside the gene matches. The CDR3 is 13 amino acids. The CDR3 loop is CASSSGTGAGYTF. The DNA of the CDR3 is TGTGCCAGCAGTTCCGGGACAGGGGCTGGCTACACCTTC.

There are many counts of this clonotype. This chain links TRBV6-5 with TRBJ2-1, with 7 bases fitting TRBD1. Germline CDR1 and CDR2: MNHEY and SVGAGI. The junction had 11 bases not matched to a gene; V was cut back by 5 bases and J by 10 bases. This CDR3 has 14 residues. CDR3 region: CASSLQRTGREQFF. CDR3 bases: TGTGCCAGCAGTCTACAAAGGACAGGACGGGAGCAGTTCTTC.

This clonotype was picked up a small number of times. The gene calls are TRBV6-5 and TRBJ2-7, with TRBD2 as a possible D gene (6 bases). CDR1 and CDR2 (germline): MNHEY, SVGAGI. The CDR3 is 16 residues long. V was cut by 6 bases and J by 0 bases, with 18 bases left in between. CDR3: CASSPSDGSTSYEQYF. CDR3 bases: TGTGCCAGCAGCCCGAGTGACGGGAGCACCTCCTACGAGCAGTACTTC.

Worth noting for this clonotype: The conserved closing phenylalanine or tryptophan is absent in this CDR3, likely reflecting a read error. This sequence joins TRBV6-5 and TRBJ2-7; D unclear. V was clipped by 2 bases and J by 4 bases, with 12 bases between them. This CDR3 region has 14 residues. Germline V CDR1 and CDR2: MNHEY, SVGAGI. In DNA, the CDR3 is TGTGCCAGCAGTTACGGTCCGGCAATATACGAGCAGTACATC. Translation: CASSYGPAIYEQYI.

CDR3 protein: CASMGVTEAFF. DNA for the CDR3: TGTGCCAGCATGGGGGTTACTGAAGCTTTCTTT. The V gene is TRBV6-1, the J gene TRBJ1-1; perhaps TRBD1 as D (5 bases). Germline CDR1 reads MNHNS; CDR2 reads SASEGT. V was pared by 7 bases and J by 5 bases, with 8 bases between. CDR3 length equals 11 residues.

Remarks on this clonotype: One end of the junction is discordant with germline, which a read error may explain. This chain joins TRBV18 and TRBJ2-7, with D possibly matching TRBD2 (7 bases). Germline values: CDR1 KGHSH, CDR2 LQKENI. The CDR3 is 17 residues long. The CDR3 is CASSPKAGVGHSFEQYF. CDR3 coding DNA: TGTGCCAGCTCACCAAAGGCGGGGGTGGGACACTCCTTCGAGCAGTACTTC.

This clonotype was picked up many times. The chain has TRBV7-9 and TRBJ2-3; D is possibly TRBD1 (6 bases). This CDR3 is built from 16 residues. Trimming removed 5 bases from V and 2 bases from J, with 17 bases in between. From germline, CDR1 is SEHNR and CDR2 FQNEAQ (reference sequence). In DNA, the CDR3 is TGTGCCAGCAGCCCCCGGACAGCTCAACTCACAGATACGCAGTATTTT. Translating gives CASSPRTAQLTDTQYF.

As for this clonotype: A single base separates this from a much larger clone, so it may be a read error. The chain couples TRBV6-2 or TRBV6-3 to TRBJ2-7; D is uncertain. V was trimmed by 2 bases and J by 5 bases, leaving 10 bases between them. CDR3 length equals 13 residues. CDR1 and CDR2 from the germline V gene are MNHEY and SVGEGT. CDR3 in amino acids: CASSYGSIHEQYF. Here the CDR3 DNA reads TGTGCCAGCAGTTACGGGTCGATCCACGAGCAGTACTTC.

A remark on this clonotype: A much larger clone is a single base away; this may be a read error. The rearrangement links TRBV29-1 to TRBJ1-1; D might be TRBD1 (5 bases). V lost 7 bases and J lost 5, with 17 bases in between. In germline, CDR1 is SQVTM, CDR2 ANQGSEA. This CDR3 comprises 13 residues. CDR3 nucleotides: TGCAGCGGGGTCGGGGGGGGGATTACTGAAGCTTTCTTT. Amino acid sequence: CSGVGGGITEAFF. Filled out from reference TRBV29-1 and TRBJ1-1, the complete variable domain reads SAVISQKPSRDICQRGTSLTIQCQVDSQVTMMFWYRQQPGQSLTLIATANQGSEATYESGFVIDKFPISRPNLTFSTLTVSNMSPEDSSIYLCSGVGGGITEAFFGQGTRLTVV.

The chain combines TRBV19 with TRBJ2-1; no clear D gene. Per germline, CDR1 LNHDA and CDR2 SQIVND (reference sequence). V was cut by 4 bases and J by 0 bases, with 10 bases left in between. CDR3 length: 15 amino acids. DNA for the CDR3: TGTGCCAGTAGTACGCTAGGAAGCTCCTACAATGAGCAGTTCTTC. Protein: CASSTLGSSYNEQFF.

The chain is built from TRBV7-9 and TRBJ2-5; a possible D gene is TRBD1 (5 bases). This CDR3 is built from 14 residues. The germline V gene has CDR1 SEHNR and CDR2 FQNEAQ (reference sequence). V dropped 4 bases and J dropped 1 base, with 10 bases sitting between them. This CDR3 is CASSWKDIQETQYF. The CDR3 DNA sequence: TGTGCCAGCAGCTGGAAGGACATCCAAGAGACCCAGTACTTC.

With regard to this clonotype: A much bigger clone sits one base away, suggesting this may be a read error. This sequence joins TRBV28 and TRBJ2-7, with 7 positions matching TRBD1. Trimming cost V 8 bases and J 3 bases; bases outside gene matches: 10. The germline V gene encodes CDR1 MDHEN and CDR2 SYDVKM. The CDR3 is 14 amino acids. This CDR3 reads CASRNRGGRYEQYF. The CDR3 DNA is TGTGCCAGCCGAAACAGGGGCGGCCGCTACGAGCAGTACTTC.

Details on this clonotype: A much larger clone differs from this one at a single base, so this may be a read error. The chain joins TRBV7-9 to TRBJ2-5; a weak D match, TRBD2 (5 bases). The CDR3 spans 15 residues. CDR1 is SEHNR and CDR2 is FQNEAQ in the germline V gene (reference sequence). CDR3 amino acids: CASSPSSSGKETQHF. CDR3 coding DNA: TGTGCCAGCAGTCCTAGTTCGAGCGGAAAAGAGACCCAGCACTTC.

About this clonotype: Since a much larger clone is just one base distant, this may be a read error. The V call is TRBV9, the J call TRBJ2-3; D gene ambiguous. This CDR3 has 14 residues. In germline, CDR1 is SGDLS, CDR2 YYNGEE. V was trimmed by 2 bases and J by 2 bases, leaving 9 bases between them. CDR3 sequence: CASSVMDDTDTQYF. As DNA, the CDR3 is TGTGCCAGCAGCGTTATGGACGACACAGATACGCAGTATTTT.

This clonotype came up many times. This sequence joins TRBV4-3 and TRBJ2-4; no firm D call. The germline V and J ends were trimmed by 3 bases and 15 bases, with 9 bases remaining between them. The CDR3 has 10 residues. Germline-derived CDR1 and CDR2 are LGHNA and YSLEER. Here the CDR3 DNA reads TGCGCCAGCAGCCATAGTGGACGGTACTTC. The encoded protein is CASSHSGRYF.

The sample holds many counts of this clonotype. The chain joins TRBV9 to TRBJ2-4; 14 bases align to TRBD2. CDR3 length equals 19 residues. Germline V CDR1 and CDR2: SGDLS, YYNGEE. V was pared by 2 bases and J by 0 bases, with 7 bases of the junction left unmatched. CDR3: CASSVGLAGGVGAKNIQYF. The CDR3 nucleotides read TGTGCCAGCAGCGTCGGACTAGCGGGAGGTGTAGGAGCCAAAAACATTCAGTACTTC.

The table lists this clonotype with many counts. The chain employs TRBV19 and TRBJ2-7; TRBD2 aligns across 8 bases. Germline trimming cut 3 bases from V and 0 bases from J; bases unmatched to any gene: 4. CDR1 and CDR2 from the germline V gene are LNHDA and SQIVND (reference sequence). This CDR3 has 15 amino acids. Written as DNA, the CDR3 is TGTGCCAGTAGTATTGGCGGGAGGTCCTCCTACGAGCAGTACTTC. Its translation: CASSIGGRSSYEQYF.

This clonotype was counted only a few times. This chain connects TRBV11-2 to TRBJ2-1; possibly TRBD2 for D (6 bases). The germline CDR1 and CDR2 sequences are SGHAT and FQNNGV. The CDR3 runs to 17 residues. V was cut by 4 bases and J by 10 bases, with 26 bases left in between. CDR3 bases: TGTGCCAGCAGCTACAACGTCAGGCGGGACGGCCGGAGGGAGCAGTTCTTC. It is translated as CASSYNVRRDGRREQFF.